This T cell receptor beta chain was captured in a study of T cells after yellow fever vaccination. Findings and caveats of the study: At approximately 95% for CD4 and around 91% for CD8, most primary-vaccination clones showed up again after the booster. Of the clonotypes, a small share occurred in both CD4 and CD8 compartments. FACS-sorted repertoires could contain abundant clonotypes contaminating from the bulk population.

Germline CDR1 reads MNHEY; CDR2 reads SVGEGT. This CDR3 comprises 15 residues. V was trimmed by 0 bases and J by 0 bases, leaving 8 bases between them. A note on this clonotype: Its specificity is unknown.

The study made its TCR cDNA through 5'RACE template switching. That step introduced a universal primer site along with UMIs. TCRdb processed the 5' RACE reads anew with MiXCR; each CDR3 protein has one entry. Of approximately 600,000 distinct CDR3 sequences in the sample, approximately 13% were seen once. The sample was PBMCs, taken on the day of the yellow fever booster vaccination. The source of this sequence is a man under 40 who received the YFV17D yellow fever vaccine. The V and J genes are TRBV6-2 or TRBV6-3 and TRBJ2-5, with D uncertain. CDR3 nucleotide sequence: TGTGCCAGCAGTTACTCGGTTTCGTACCAAGAGACCCAGTACTTC. This translates into CASSYSVSYQETQYF.